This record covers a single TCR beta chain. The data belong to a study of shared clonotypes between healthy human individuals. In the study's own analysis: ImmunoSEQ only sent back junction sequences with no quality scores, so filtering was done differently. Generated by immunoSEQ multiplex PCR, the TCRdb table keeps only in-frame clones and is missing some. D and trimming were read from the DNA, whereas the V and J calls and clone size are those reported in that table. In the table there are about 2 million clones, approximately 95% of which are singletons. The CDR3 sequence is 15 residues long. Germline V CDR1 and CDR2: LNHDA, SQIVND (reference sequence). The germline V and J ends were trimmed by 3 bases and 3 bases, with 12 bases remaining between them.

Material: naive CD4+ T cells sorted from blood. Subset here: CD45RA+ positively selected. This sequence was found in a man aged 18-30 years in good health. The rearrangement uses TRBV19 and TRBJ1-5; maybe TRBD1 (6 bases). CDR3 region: CASSMGRGINQPQHF. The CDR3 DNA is TGTGCCAGTAGTATGGGCAGGGGAATCAATCAGCCCCAGCATTTT.